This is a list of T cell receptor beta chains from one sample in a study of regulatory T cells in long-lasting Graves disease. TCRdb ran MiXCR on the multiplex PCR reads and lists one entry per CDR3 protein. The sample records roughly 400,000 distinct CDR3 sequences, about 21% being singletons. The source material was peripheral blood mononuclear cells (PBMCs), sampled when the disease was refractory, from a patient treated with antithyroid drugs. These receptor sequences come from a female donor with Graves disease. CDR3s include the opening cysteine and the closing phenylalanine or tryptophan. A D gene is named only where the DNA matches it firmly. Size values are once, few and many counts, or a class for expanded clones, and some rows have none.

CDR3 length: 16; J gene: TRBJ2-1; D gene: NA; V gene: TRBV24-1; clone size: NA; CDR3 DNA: TGTGCCACCAGTGATTTGCCAGGGCCCTCCTACAATGAGCAGTTCTTC; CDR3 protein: CATSDLPGPSYNEQFF
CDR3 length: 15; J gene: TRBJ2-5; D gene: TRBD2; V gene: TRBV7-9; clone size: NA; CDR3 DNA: TGTGCCAGCAGCTTAGGGAGCGGGATTAGGGAGACCCAGTACTTC; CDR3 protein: CASSLGSGIRETQYF
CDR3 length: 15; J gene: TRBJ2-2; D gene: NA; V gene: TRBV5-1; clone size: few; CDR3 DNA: TGCGCCAGCAGCCCAGGGGCGAGGAACACCGGGGAGCTGTTTTTT; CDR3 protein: CASSPGARNTGELFF
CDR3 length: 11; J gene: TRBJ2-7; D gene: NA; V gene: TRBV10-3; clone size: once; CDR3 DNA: TGTGCCTCGGGGGACTCCTACGTGCAGTACTTC; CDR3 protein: CASGDSYVQYF
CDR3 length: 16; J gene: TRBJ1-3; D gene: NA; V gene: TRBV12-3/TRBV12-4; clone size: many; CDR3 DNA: TGTGCCAGCAGCTTAGGGGGGTGGAACTCTGGAAACACCATATATTTT; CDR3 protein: CASSLGGWNSGNTIYF
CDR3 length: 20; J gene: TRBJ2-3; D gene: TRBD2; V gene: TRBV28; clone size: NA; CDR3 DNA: TGTGCCAGCAGTTTATGGCCGTCTTGGGGGGAGGGTCATTTCACAGATACGCAGTATTTT; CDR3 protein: CASSLWPSWGEGHFTDTQYF
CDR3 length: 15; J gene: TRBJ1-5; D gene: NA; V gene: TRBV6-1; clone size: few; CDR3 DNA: TGTGCCAGCAGTAAAATGGACAGTAGCAATCAGCCCCAGCATTTT; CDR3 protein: CASSKMDSSNQPQHF
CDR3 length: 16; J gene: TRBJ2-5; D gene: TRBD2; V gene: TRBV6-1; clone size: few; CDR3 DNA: TGTGCCAGCAGTCCGAGGTGGACTAGCGGGCAAGAGACCCAGTACTTC; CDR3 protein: CASSPRWTSGQETQYF
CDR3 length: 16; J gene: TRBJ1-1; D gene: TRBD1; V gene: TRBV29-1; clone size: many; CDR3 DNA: TGCAGCGTTGGCCCCCGACAGGGGGCTTTGGGCACTGAAGCTTTCTTT; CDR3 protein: CSVGPRQGALGTEAFF
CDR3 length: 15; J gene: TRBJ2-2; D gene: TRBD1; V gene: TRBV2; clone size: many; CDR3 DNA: TGTGCCAGCAGTGGGTTACAGGGGAGAACCGGGGAGCTGTTTTTT; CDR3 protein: CASSGLQGRTGELFF
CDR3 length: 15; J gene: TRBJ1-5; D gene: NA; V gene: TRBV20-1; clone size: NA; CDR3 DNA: TGCAGTGCCCCCCCGATGGAATGGGGCAATCAGCCCCAGCATTTT; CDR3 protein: CSAPPMEWGNQPQHF
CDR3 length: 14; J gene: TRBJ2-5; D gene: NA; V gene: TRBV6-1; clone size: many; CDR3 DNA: TGTGCCGAGGGCCCGACAGAGAACCAAGAGACCCAGTACTTC; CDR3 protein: CAEGPTENQETQYF
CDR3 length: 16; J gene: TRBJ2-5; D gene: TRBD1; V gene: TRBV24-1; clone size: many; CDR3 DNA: TGTGCCACCAGTGAATCCGGGACAGGGACTCAAGAGACCCAGTACTTC; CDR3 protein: CATSESGTGTQETQYF
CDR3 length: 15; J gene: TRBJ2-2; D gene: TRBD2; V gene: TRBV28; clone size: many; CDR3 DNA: TGTGCCAGCAGCCCCGCGGGGAGGGAGACCGGGGAGCTGTTTTTT; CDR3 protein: CASSPAGRETGELFF
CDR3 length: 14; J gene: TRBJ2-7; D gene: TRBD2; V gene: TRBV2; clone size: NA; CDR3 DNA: TGTGCCAGCCGTGGGGCGGGAGGAGTACACGAGCAGTACTTC; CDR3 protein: CASRGAGGVHEQYF
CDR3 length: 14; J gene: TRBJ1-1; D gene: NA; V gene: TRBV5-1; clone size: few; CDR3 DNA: TGCGCCAGCAGCTTGGGTACCCAGGGCACTGAAGCTTTCTTT; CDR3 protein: CASSLGTQGTEAFF
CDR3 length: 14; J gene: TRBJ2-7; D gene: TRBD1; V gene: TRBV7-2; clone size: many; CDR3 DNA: TGTGCCAGCAGCTGGGACAGTAGCTCCTACGAGCAGTACTTC; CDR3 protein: CASSWDSSSYEQYF
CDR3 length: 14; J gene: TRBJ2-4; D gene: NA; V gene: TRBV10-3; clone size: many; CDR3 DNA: TGTGCCATCTCCTCCCCCACGGCCAAAAACATTCAGTACTTC; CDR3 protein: CAISSPTAKNIQYF
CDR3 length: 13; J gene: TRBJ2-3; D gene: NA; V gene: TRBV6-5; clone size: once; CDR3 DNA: TGTGCCAGCAGTTACTCGATCGGGGATACGCAGTATTTT; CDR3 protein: CASSYSIGDTQYF
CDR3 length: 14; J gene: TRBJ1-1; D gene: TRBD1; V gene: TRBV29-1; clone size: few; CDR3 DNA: TGCAGCGCCGGACAGGGGAGGGGGTACACTGAAGCTTTCTTT; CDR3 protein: CSAGQGRGYTEAFF
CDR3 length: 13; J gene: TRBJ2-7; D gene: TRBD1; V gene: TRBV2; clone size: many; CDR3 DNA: TGTGCCAGCAGAGGGACAGGGGATGACGAGCAGTACTTC; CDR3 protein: CASRGTGDDEQYF
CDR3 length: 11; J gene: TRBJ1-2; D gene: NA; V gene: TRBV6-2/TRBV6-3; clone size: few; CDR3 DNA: TGTGCCAGCAGTTACGGTGGTGGCTACACCTTC; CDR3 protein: CASSYGGGYTF
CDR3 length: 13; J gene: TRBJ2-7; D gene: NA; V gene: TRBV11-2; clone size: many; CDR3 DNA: TGTGCCAGCAGCCCAGGACAGTACGGCGAGCAGTACTTC; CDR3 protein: CASSPGQYGEQYF
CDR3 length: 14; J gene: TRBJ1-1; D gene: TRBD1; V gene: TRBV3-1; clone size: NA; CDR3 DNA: TGTGCCAGCACCCTGACAGGGCGGAACACTGAAGCTTTCTTT; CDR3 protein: CASTLTGRNTEAFF
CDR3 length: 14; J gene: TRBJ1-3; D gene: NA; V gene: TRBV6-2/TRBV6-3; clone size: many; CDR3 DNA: TGTGCCAGCAGTTACGCTGGTGCTGGAAACACCATATATTTT; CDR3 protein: CASSYAGAGNTIYF
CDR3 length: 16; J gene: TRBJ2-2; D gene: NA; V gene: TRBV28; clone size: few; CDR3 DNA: TGTGCCAGCAGTTTAAAGGGTTGGGGGCTCACCGGGGAGCTGTTTTTT; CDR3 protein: CASSLKGWGLTGELFF
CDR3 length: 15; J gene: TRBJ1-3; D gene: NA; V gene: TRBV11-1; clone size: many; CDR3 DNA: TGTGCCAGCAGCACTGACAGAGACTCTGGAAACACCATATATTTT; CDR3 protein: CASSTDRDSGNTIYF
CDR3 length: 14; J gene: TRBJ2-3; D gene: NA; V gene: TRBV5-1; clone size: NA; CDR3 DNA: TGCGCCAGCACCACAGGACGCAGCACAGATACGCAGTATTTT; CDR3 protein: CASTTGRSTDTQYF
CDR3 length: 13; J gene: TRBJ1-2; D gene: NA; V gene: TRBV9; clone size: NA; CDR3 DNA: TGTGCCAGCAGCGTAGATCAAAGATATGGCTACACCTTC; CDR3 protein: CASSVDQRYGYTF
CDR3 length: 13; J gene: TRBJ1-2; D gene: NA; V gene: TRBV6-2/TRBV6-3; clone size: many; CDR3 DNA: TGTGCCAGCAGTTACCGGCAGAACTATGGCTACACCTTC; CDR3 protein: CASSYRQNYGYTF
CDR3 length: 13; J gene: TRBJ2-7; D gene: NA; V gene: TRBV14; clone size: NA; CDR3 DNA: TGTGCCAGCAGCTACGACTTCTTCTACGAGCAGTACTTC; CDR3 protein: CASSYDFFYEQYF
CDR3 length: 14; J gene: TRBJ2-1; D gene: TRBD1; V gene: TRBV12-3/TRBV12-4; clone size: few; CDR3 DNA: TGTGCCAGCGCCCCGGGACAGGGGGGAAATGAGCAGTTCTTC; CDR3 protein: CASAPGQGGNEQFF
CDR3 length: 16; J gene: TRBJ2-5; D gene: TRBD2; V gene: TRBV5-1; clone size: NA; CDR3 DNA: TGCGCCAGCAGCCTGGGACTAGCGGGTGAACAAGAGACCCAGTACTTC; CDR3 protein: CASSLGLAGEQETQYF
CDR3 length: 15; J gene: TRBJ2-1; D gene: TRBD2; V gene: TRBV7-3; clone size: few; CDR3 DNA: TGTGCCAGCAGCTTAATTAATAGCGGGAGCGATGAGCAGTTCTTC; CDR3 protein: CASSLINSGSDEQFF
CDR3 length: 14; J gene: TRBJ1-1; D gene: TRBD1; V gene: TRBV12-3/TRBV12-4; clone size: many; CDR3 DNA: TGTGCCAGCGCAACCCCGACAGGGGGTACTGAAGCTTTCTTT; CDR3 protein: CASATPTGGTEAFF